A single sample is the source of the 29 T cell receptor beta chains below, sequenced in a study of post-analysis software for immune sequencing data (dated by TCRdb to about 2015). Points the paper makes about the study in general: Roughly 5 TRBV segments, including TRBV5-6, TRBV5-1 and TRBV20-1, were significantly more frequent in patients than controls.

The antigens for these receptors are not known. Library construction relied on PCR. The sequencing machine was an Illumina HiSeq 2500. Unique molecular identifiers were incorporated into TCR beta cDNA libraries to reduce PCR and sequencing biases. TCRdb passed the public sequencing reads through fastp at Q25 and MiXCR, retaining productive beta sequences. Rows merge per CDR3 protein into single entries with the most common DNA and genes. Present in this sample are about 820,000 distinct CDR3 sequences, around 53% of which were seen just once. The top ten hold around 4.5% of the sample. Specimen: blood. All receptors come from a girl under 18 with multiple sclerosis.

The V call is TRBV7-9, the J call TRBJ2-3; D unclear. The germline CDR1 and CDR2 sequences are SEHNR and FQNEAQ (reference sequence). This CDR3 region has 14 residues. The ends were cut back, 2 bases at V and 10 bases at J, with 16 bases in the middle. Here the CDR3 DNA reads TGTGCCAGCAGCTTACCGGGCCCCGGCGCGGCGCAGTATTTT. Translating gives CASSLPGPGAAQYF.

Regarding this clonotype: Germline is not matched at one junction end, which may reflect a read error. The rearrangement uses TRBV7-2 and TRBJ2-7; the D gene is possibly TRBD2 (6 bases). This CDR3 is built from 15 residues. The germline gives CDR1 SGHTA, CDR2 FQGNSA. The CDR3 loop is CVSSLYIGGNYEQYF. The CDR3 nucleotides are TGTGTCAGCAGCTTATACATCGGGGGAAACTACGAGCAGTACTTC.

This clonotype turned up a few times. This chain joins TRBV7-8 and TRBJ2-7, with TRBD2 identical over 8 bases. The trim removed 2 bases at V and 2 bases at J, leaving 11 bases unmatched. Per germline, CDR1 SGHVS and CDR2 FQNEAQ. The CDR3 runs to 17 residues. The CDR3 DNA reads TGTGCCAGCAGCTTAAAAGCCGCGGCACTAGCGGCCTACGAGCAGTACTTC. Its translation is CASSLKAAALAAYEQYF.

The J gene is TRBJ2-5, the V gene TRBV15, with D maybe TRBD2 (5 bases). Germline V gene lookup returns CDR1 LNHNV and CDR2 YYDKDF (reference sequence). The CDR3 runs 13 residues. The V end lost 6 bases, the J end lost 5 bases, and 13 bases lay between the germline ends. The CDR3 region has the DNA TGTGCCACCAGAGAAGGGTGGGAGGAGACCCAGTACTTC. As protein: CATREGWEETQYF.

The chain employs TRBV7-3 and TRBJ2-1; 9 bases fit TRBD1. This CDR3 comprises 16 residues. Germline V CDR1 and CDR2: SGHTA, FQGTGA. After removal of 5 bases from V and 4 bases from J, the junction contained 9 bases not matched to a gene. The DNA for the CDR3 is TGTGCCAGCAGCCCGTCTGGGGACAGGGCATACAATGAGCAGTTCTTC. Its protein product is CASSPSGDRAYNEQFF.

This clonotype occurred a few times. This rearrangement joins TRBV4-2 to TRBJ2-7; D uncertain. The CDR3 is 14 amino acids. Trimming removed 1 base from V and 3 bases from J, with 10 bases in between. Germline lookup yields CDR1 LGHNA and CDR2 YNFKEQ. CDR3 nucleotide sequence: TGTGCCAGCAGCCAAGCTGGGGTCGGCTACGAGCAGTACTTC. Translating it yields CASSQAGVGYEQYF.

The chain combines TRBV3-1 with TRBJ2-5; 10 bases align to TRBD2. J was trimmed by 3 bases and V by 3 bases; bases with no gene match: 7. The length of the CDR3 is 16 residues. Germline CDR1 LGHDT, CDR2 YNNKEL (reference sequence). CDR3 DNA: TGTGCCAGCAGCCATGGTACCGGACTAGCGGAAGAGACCCAGTACTTC. This sequence encodes CASSHGTGLAEETQYF.

V usage is TRBV6-5 and J usage is TRBJ2-7, with 11 bases matching TRBD2. J gave up 0 bases and V 0 bases, and 7 bases lay outside the gene matches. The CDR3 totals 18 residues. CDR1 is MNHEY, CDR2 SVGAGI, per germline. The CDR3 is CASSYSKGTSGSSYEQYF. DNA of the CDR3: TGTGCCAGCAGTTACTCGAAAGGGACTAGCGGTAGCTCCTACGAGCAGTACTTC.

The chain couples TRBV20-1 to TRBJ1-2; TRBD1 matches at 8 bases. CDR1 is DFQATT and CDR2 is SNEGSKA in the germline V gene (reference sequence). CDR3 length: 13 amino acids. V shed 5 bases, J shed 6 bases, and the junction held 8 bases outside the gene matches. The CDR3 nucleotides read TGCAGTGCTCCGGCCAGGGGGCAACATGGCTACACCTTC. This gives the protein CSAPARGQHGYTF.

In this sample, this clonotype turned up a few times. The genes are TRBV30 and TRBJ2-1; D tentatively reads TRBD1 or TRBD2 (7 bases each). V lost 4 bases and J 2 bases, leaving 12 bases between the germline ends. Germline V gene lookup returns CDR1 GTSNPN and CDR2 SVGIG (reference sequence). The CDR3 extends over 14 amino acids. CDR3 protein: CAWTAGGAYNEQFF. DNA for the CDR3: TGTGCCTGGACCGCAGGGGGGGCCTACAATGAGCAGTTCTTC.

CDR3 in DNA: TGCGCCAGCAACGGGGCAGGCGGCTACACCTTC. Translation gives CASNGAGGYTF. The chain carries TRBV5-1 and TRBJ1-2, with D maybe TRBD1 (5 bases). Germline values: CDR1 SGHRS, CDR2 YFSETQ. Trimming removed 6 bases from V and 8 bases from J, with 11 bases in between. This CDR3 is built from 11 residues.

The V call is TRBV29-1, the J call TRBJ2-1; TRBD2 aligns across 10 bases. V was pared by 8 bases and J by 6 bases, with 7 bases of the junction left unmatched. CDR3 length: 13 residues. CDR1 and CDR2 from the germline V gene are SQVTM and ANQGSEA. The DNA of the CDR3 is TGCAGCTCAGCGGGGGGGCCGGGCAATGAGCAGTTCTTC. Protein: CSSAGGPGNEQFF.

The chain is built from TRBV29-1 and TRBJ2-7, with D uncertain. V lost 1 base, J lost 2 bases, and 9 bases lay in between. This CDR3 is built from 13 residues. Germline V CDR1 and CDR2: SQVTM, ANQGSEA. DNA of the CDR3: TGCAGCGTTGAAGCCGACACGGCCTACGAGCAGTACTTC. This sequence encodes CSVEADTAYEQYF.

CDR3 amino acids: CASSTQEIRREQYF. As DNA, the CDR3 is TGTGCCAGCAGCACCCAGGAGATCAGGCGCGAGCAGTACTTC. V usage is TRBV2 and J usage is TRBJ2-7; D is unclear. The CDR3 consists of 14 residues. CDR1 is SNHLY and CDR2 is FYNNEI in the germline V gene. V lost 6 bases, J lost 6 bases, and 18 bases lay in between.

The V and J genes are TRBV5-1 and TRBJ1-5; 9 nucleotides agree with TRBD1. The CDR3 has 16 amino acids. The germline V gene has CDR1 SGHRS and CDR2 YFSETQ. Trimming cost V 7 bases and J 0 bases; bases outside gene matches: 8. Here the CDR3 reads CASHRGLHSSNQPQHF. CDR3 coding DNA: TGCGCCAGCCACAGGGGGCTACATTCTAGCAATCAGCCCCAGCATTTT.

The gene calls are TRBV3-1 and TRBJ2-1; perhaps TRBD1 as D (5 bases). Trimming took 4 bases from V and 7 from J, leaving 11 bases between them. The CDR3 spans 13 residues. Germline V lookup: CDR1 LGHDT, CDR2 YNNKEL (reference sequence). This chain's CDR3 is CASSRSQGNEQFF. The CDR3 DNA reads TGTGCCAGCAGCCGATCGCAGGGAAATGAGCAGTTCTTC.

This chain links TRBV5-1 with TRBJ2-1; the D call may be TRBD1 or TRBD2 (5 bases each). Germline V CDR1 and CDR2: SGHRS, YFSETQ. Trimming pared 4 bases from V and 4 bases from J, leaving 15 bases between. CDR3 length: 15 amino acids. CDR3 protein: CASSTLGTPYNEQFF. CDR3 coding DNA: TGCGCCAGCAGCACTCTAGGGACCCCTTACAATGAGCAGTTCTTC.

This clonotype was counted only a few times. This chain connects TRBV29-1 to TRBJ2-3, with TRBD2 matching 11 bases. The V gene end was trimmed by 5 bases and the J gene end by 4 bases; junction bases not matched to a gene: 5. The CDR3 spans 14 residues. Germline CDR1 reads SQVTM; CDR2 reads ANQGSEA. CDR3 sequence (DNA): TGCAGCGTTAGTAGGACTAGCGGGTCAGATACGCAGTATTTT. This sequence encodes CSVSRTSGSDTQYF.

This clonotype was recorded a few times. The genes are TRBV29-1 and TRBJ2-5; D may match TRBD1 or TRBD2 (5 bases each). The germline V gene encodes CDR1 SQVTM and CDR2 ANQGSEA. V gave up 1 base and J gave up 11 bases, with 17 bases separating them. The CDR3 totals 13 residues. The CDR3 reads CSVEVTGTLRQYF. The DNA for the CDR3 is TGCAGCGTTGAAGTCACCGGGACGCTTAGGCAGTACTTC.

The V call is TRBV29-1, the J call TRBJ2-4; D perhaps matches TRBD1 (6 bases). CDR1 and CDR2 (germline): SQVTM, ANQGSEA. The CDR3 contains 11 residues. Trimming shortened V by 5 bases and J by 5 bases, and 7 bases separated the two germline ends. The CDR3 sequence: CSVWTENIQYF. The DNA for the CDR3 is TGCAGCGTTTGGACAGAAAACATTCAGTACTTC.

This chain links TRBV5-1 with TRBJ2-5; D perhaps matches TRBD2 (6 bases). Germline loops: CDR1 SGHRS, CDR2 YFSETQ. The CDR3 runs to 15 residues. The germline V and J ends were trimmed by 6 bases and 3 bases, with 18 bases remaining between them. CDR3 amino acids: CASTRLGEEEETQYF. The CDR3 DNA sequence: TGCGCCAGCACTCGGTTGGGGGAGGAAGAAGAGACCCAGTACTTC.

V is TRBV6-5 and J is TRBJ1-1, with D perhaps matching TRBD1 (5 bases). Germline-derived CDR1 and CDR2 are MNHEY and SVGAGI. The CDR3 is 15 amino acids. Trimming took off 0 bases at V and 4 bases at J, with 12 bases between the two ends. The CDR3 region is CASSYSGEPSTEAFF. The DNA of the CDR3 is TGTGCCAGCAGTTACTCGGGGGAACCCAGCACTGAAGCTTTCTTT.

The chain couples TRBV2 to TRBJ2-3; 10 nucleotides line up with TRBD1. Germline-derived CDR1 and CDR2 are SNHLY and FYNNEI. The CDR3 covers 15 residues. The V and J ends lost 5 bases and 3 bases, in that order; junction bases with no gene match: 5. This CDR3 reads CASSLDRGQTDTQYF. The CDR3 DNA reads as TGTGCCAGCAGTCTAGACAGGGGGCAGACAGATACGCAGTATTTT.

This clonotype appeared once. The chain uses TRBV4-1 and TRBJ2-5; no reliable D call. CDR3 length equals 13 residues. The V and J ends lost 1 base and 5 bases respectively, with 8 bases between them. Germline V gene lookup returns CDR1 MGHRA and CDR2 YSYEKL. CDR3 sequence reads: CASSQAAMETQYF. DNA for the CDR3: TGCGCCAGCAGCCAAGCTGCGATGGAGACCCAGTACTTC.

The table lists this clonotype with a count of one. CDR3 coding DNA: TGCAGTGCTAGCGGCAAGGGCACCTACAATGAGCAGTACTTC. Its protein product is CSASGKGTYNEQYF. The chain recombines TRBV20-1 with TRBJ2-7, with D unclear. The CDR3 runs to 14 residues. The V gene's germline CDR1 is DFQATT and CDR2 SNEGSKA (reference sequence). Trimming left V 3 bases short and J 7 bases short, with 19 bases between.

About this clonotype: This may be a read error, as it is one base from a much larger clone. The chain couples TRBV5-5 to TRBJ2-3; TRBD2 agrees at 10 bases. Germline CDR1 reads SGHKS; CDR2 reads YYEKEE (reference sequence). V lost 4 bases and J lost 2; bases outside the gene matches: 7. The CDR3 spans 16 residues. The CDR3, as DNA: TGTGCCAGCAGCCGGACTAGCGGACGCCCCACAGATACGCAGTATTTT. It encodes CASSRTSGRPTDTQYF.

A few counts support this clonotype. The chain uses TRBV5-1 and TRBJ2-7; the D is unclear. The CDR3 extends over 14 amino acids. Germline-derived CDR1 and CDR2 are SGHRS and YFSETQ. The V and J ends lost 0 bases and 5 bases respectively, with 12 bases between them. CDR3 nucleotides: TGCGCCAGCAGCTTGGGGACCCAGCCTGACGAGCAGTACTTC. Residues: CASSLGTQPDEQYF.

The chain joins TRBV7-2 to TRBJ1-5, with 10 nucleotides matching TRBD1. Looked up from germline, CDR1 is SGHTA and CDR2 is FQGNSA. Trimming removed 5 bases from V and 7 bases from J; junction bases left unmatched: 14. The CDR3 extends over 17 amino acids. Written as DNA, the CDR3 is TGTGCCAGCAGCAAGTCCGGGACAGGGGCGACCCAGCAGCCCCAGCATTTT. It encodes CASSKSGTGATQQPQHF.

V and J are TRBV12-3 or TRBV12-4 and TRBJ2-1; D may match TRBD1 or TRBD2 (5 bases each). Trimming left V 5 bases short and J 4 bases short, with 15 bases between. The CDR3 sequence is 15 residues long. The CDR3 DNA reads as TGTGCCAGCAGTCCAGTCGGGGCCTCATACAATGAGCAGTTCTTC. Translation gives CASSPVGASYNEQFF.